This passage covers 4 T cell receptor beta chains from one sample sequenced in a study of shared clonotypes between healthy human individuals. Measured with immunoSEQ multiplex PCR; TCRdb has only the in-frame clones, and not every one. The sample includes a few million clones, approximately 90% seen only once; the top ten take roughly 0.34%. The material sequenced was naive CD4+ T cells from PBMCs. Regarding subset: CD45RA+ positively selected. The origin of the receptors is a man between 18 and 29 years old in good health. Some clones in this sample may be carry-over from other donors' samples.

The chain uses TRBV5-6 and TRBJ1-2, with D perhaps matching TRBD1 (5 bases). Germline CDR1 is SGHDT and CDR2 is YYEEEE. The V and J ends lost 4 bases and 5 bases respectively, with 9 bases between them. The CDR3 is 12 residues long. In DNA, the CDR3 is TGTGCCAGCAGCGCGGGACCATATGGCTACACCTTC. Amino acids: CASSAGPYGYTF.

This chain uses TRBV28 with TRBJ1-2; TRBD1 might be the D (5 bases). The germline CDR1 and CDR2 sequences are MDHEN and SYDVKM. V dropped 6 bases and J dropped 8 bases, with 13 bases sitting between them. The CDR3 is made up of 12 amino acids. CDR3 protein: CASRSAGPGYTF. The CDR3 DNA is TGTGCCAGCAGATCAGCAGGGCCCGGCTACACCTTC.

The chain carries TRBV27 and TRBJ2-2; 7 bases agree with TRBD1. The CDR3 is 15 residues long. CDR1 and CDR2 (germline): MNHEY, SMNVEV (reference sequence). V shed 5 bases and J 3 bases; nucleotides not matched to a gene: 6. This CDR3 reads CASSTRQGYTGELFF. In DNA form, the CDR3 reads TGTGCCAGCAGTACGCGACAGGGTTACACCGGGGAGCTGTTTTTT.

The chain combines TRBV5-8 with TRBJ1-5, with unresolved D. From germline, CDR1 is SGHTS and CDR2 YDEGEE. V lost 3 bases and J lost 2, with 6 bases in between. CDR3 length: 13 residues. As DNA, the CDR3 is TGTGCCAGCAGCTGGCAGGGCAATCAGCCCCAGCATTTT. Protein product: CASSWQGNQPQHF.